The rows below give T cell receptor beta chains drawn from one sample of a study of T cell responses to AZD1222 COVID-19 vaccine. Method: immunoSEQ multiplex PCR; TCRdb's copy keeps in-frame clones and lacks some. The table shows more than 150,000 clones, with around 92% occurring only once. The sample here was peripheral blood, taken 28 days after the second AZD1222 dose. These receptors all stem from an adult who received the AZD1222 COVID-19 vaccine. CDR3s include the opening cysteine and the closing phenylalanine or tryptophan. The order of the fields is J gene, V gene, CDR3 protein.

TRBJ1-1,TRBV6-1,CASSEDRGGRRTEAFF
TRBJ2-3,TRBV28,CASRARRQGFSDTQYF
TRBJ2-3,TRBV25-1,CASRAGLASPDTQYF
TRBJ1-4,TRBV7-9,CASSSGQGNEKLFF
TRBJ1-2,TRBV5-1,CASSLGGNNYGYTF
TRBJ1-3,TRBV30,CAWNIPLGNTIYF
TRBJ2-7,TRBV20-1,CSASDPGSLYEQYF
TRBJ2-3,TRBV3-1/TRBV3-2,CASSQFGTGGTDTQYF
TRBJ2-2,TRBV7-9,CASSSGGRVTGELFF
TRBJ2-3,TRBV5-1,CASNPGGQIDTQYF
TRBJ2-5,TRBV6-5,CASSPAGEVETQYF
TRBJ1-6,TRBV4-1,CASSQAKSYNSPLHF